These T cell receptor beta chains were read from a single sample in a study of immune reconstitution after stem cell transplant in scleroderma. Via MiXCR, TCRdb re-called the RT-PCR reads, giving one row per CDR3 protein. The table lists around 3,000 distinct CDR3 sequences, around 8.3% of them singletons. The specimen was obtained before or after autologous hematopoietic stem cell transplantation (not recorded which). The source is a female donor with systemic sclerosis. Both conserved end residues are part of each CDR3. The D gene is left open where the match is weak. Clone size is given for some rows only: seen once, a few or many times, or a class if the clone is expanded.

clone size	V gene	CDR3 length	D gene	J gene	CDR3 DNA	CDR3 protein
medium-sized	TRBV6-5	14	TRBD1	TRBJ1-4	TGTGCCAGCAGTAGGGGGACAGGGGAAGAAAAACTGTTTTTT	CASSRGTGEEKLFF
NA	TRBV10-3	14	NA	TRBJ2-7	TGTGCCATCAGTGAGGAAGGGCGGTCCTACGGGCAGTACTTC	CAISEEGRSYGQYF
medium-sized	TRBV20-1	12	NA	TRBJ1-5	TGCAGTGCTGGCAGGCCCAATCAGCCCCAGCATTTT	CSAGRPNQPQHF
medium-sized	TRBV7-3	16	TRBD2	TRBJ2-3	TGTGCCAGCAGCTTAACTAGCGGGGGGGTTGCAGATACGCAGTATTTT	CASSLTSGGVADTQYF
medium-sized	TRBV7-6	14	NA	TRBJ1-1	TGTGCCAGCAGCCAGGAGGCCGTGAACACTGAAGCTTTCTTT	CASSQEAVNTEAFF
NA	TRBV5-1	17	TRBD1	TRBJ1-6	TGCGCCAGCAGCCGATCTACGACAGGGATGGTTAATTCACCCCCCCACTTT	CASSRSTTGMVNSPPHF
NA	TRBV6-2/TRBV6-3	12	NA	TRBJ2-3	TGTGCCAGCAGTGACTGGGTCGATACGCAGTATTTT	CASSDWVDTQYF
medium-sized	TRBV6-2/TRBV6-3	16	TRBD1	TRBJ1-2	TGTGCCAGCAGTTATGATCGGGGGACAGGGGCATCTGGCTACACCTTC	CASSYDRGTGASGYTF
medium-sized	TRBV6-6	11	NA	TRBJ1-1	TGTGCCAGCAGTGGAGGGACTGAAGCTTTCTTT	CASSGGTEAFF
medium-sized	TRBV12-3/TRBV12-4	14	NA	TRBJ1-6	TGTGCCAGCAGTTTTGGGGGCATCGATTCACCCCTCCACTTT	CASSFGGIDSPLHF
few	TRBV10-3	17	NA	TRBJ2-7	TGTGCCATCAGTGAGGCGACAGGTCGGGACTCCTACTACGAGCAGTACTTC	CAISEATGRDSYYEQYF
large	TRBV20-1	15	NA	TRBJ1-5	TGCAGCGCTAGGTTTGCAGGGAGTGGCAATCAGCCCCAGCATTTT	CSARFAGSGNQPQHF
medium-sized	TRBV6-1	15	NA	TRBJ2-3	TGTGCCAGCACAGGGGGGACTTATGACACAGATACGCAGTATTTT	CASTGGTYDTDTQYF
medium-sized	TRBV6-5	14	NA	TRBJ2-7	TGTGCCAGCAGTCCCGCCGGGACTGACTACGAGCAGTACTTC	CASSPAGTDYEQYF
few	TRBV5-1	15	TRBD2	TRBJ2-1	TGCGCCAGCAGCTCTGTCGCGGGGGCCTACAATGAGCAGTTCTTC	CASSSVAGAYNEQFF
medium-sized	TRBV20-1	16	TRBD2	TRBJ2-3	TGCAGTGCTAGCCCCAACCTAGCGGGGAGGAGGGATACGCAGTATTTT	CSASPNLAGRRDTQYF
medium-sized	TRBV20-1	14	NA	TRBJ2-7	TGCAGTGCTAGAGTTGGACAGTACTCCTACGAGCAGTACTTC	CSARVGQYSYEQYF
NA	TRBV20-1	16	NA	TRBJ2-3	TGCAGTGCTAGAGATCGAACAGGCAAAAACACAGATACGCAGTATTTT	CSARDRTGKNTDTQYF
NA	TRBV20-1	14	TRBD2	TRBJ2-2	TGCAGTGCTACCACTAGCGGGAACACCGGGGAGCTGTTTTTT	CSATTSGNTGELFF
few	TRBV12-3/TRBV12-4	13	NA	TRBJ2-4	TGTGCCAGCAGTCTCGGACAGCAAAACATTCAGTACTTC	CASSLGQQNIQYF
medium-sized	TRBV20-1	13	TRBD2	TRBJ2-7	TGCAGTGCTAGACTAGCGGGGAACTACGAGCAGTACTTC	CSARLAGNYEQYF
few	TRBV7-2	12	NA	TRBJ2-3	TGTGCCAGCAGCCAAATGGGCGATGCGCAGTATTTT	CASSQMGDAQYF
large	TRBV5-4	14	TRBD2	TRBJ2-1	TGTGCCAGCAGCTCGCGGGGGGCCCACAATGAGCAGTTCTTC	CASSSRGAHNEQFF
NA	TRBV5-1	16	NA	TRBJ1-1	TGCGCCAGCAGCTTGGCCAGAGCAACAGGGAGCACTGAAGCTTTCTTT	CASSLARATGSTEAFF
few	TRBV12-3/TRBV12-4	12	NA	TRBJ1-1	TGTGCCAGCAGGGACGGGAGACAAGAAGCTTTCTTT	CASRDGRQEAFF
few	TRBV7-9	15	TRBD1	TRBJ2-3	TGTGCCAGCAGCCCAGGGACAGGGGTCACAGATACGCAGTATTTT	CASSPGTGVTDTQYF
medium-sized	TRBV29-1	13	TRBD1	TRBJ2-5	TGCAGCGTTGTTTTGGACAGGGGCCAGACCCAGTACTTC	CSVVLDRGQTQYF
medium-sized	TRBV2	16	NA	TRBJ2-7	TGTGCCAGCAGTGAGGAGGCGGACCATAGCTCCTACGAGCAGTACTTC	CASSEEADHSSYEQYF
medium-sized	TRBV20-1	14	NA	TRBJ1-5	TGCAGTGCTAGATCAGTGGGGGGCAATCAGCCCCAGCATTTT	CSARSVGGNQPQHF
NA	TRBV7-2	11	NA	TRBJ2-1	TGTGCCAGCAGCGTGGACAATGAGCAGTTCTTC	CASSVDNEQFF
NA	TRBV12-3/TRBV12-4	12	NA	TRBJ2-7	TGTGCCAGCAGTTTCGGTAGGAGCGAGCAGTACTTC	CASSFGRSEQYF